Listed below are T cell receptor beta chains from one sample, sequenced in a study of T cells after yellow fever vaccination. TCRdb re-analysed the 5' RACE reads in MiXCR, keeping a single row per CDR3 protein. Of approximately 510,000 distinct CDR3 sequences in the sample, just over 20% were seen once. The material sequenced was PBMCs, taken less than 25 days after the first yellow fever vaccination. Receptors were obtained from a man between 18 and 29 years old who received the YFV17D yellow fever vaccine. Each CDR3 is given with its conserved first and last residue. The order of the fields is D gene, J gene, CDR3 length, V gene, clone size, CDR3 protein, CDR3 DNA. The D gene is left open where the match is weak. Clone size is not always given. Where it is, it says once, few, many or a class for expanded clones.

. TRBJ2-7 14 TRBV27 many CASSFRGQAYEQYF TGTGCCAGCAGTTTCAGAGGGCAAGCCTACGAGCAGTACTTC
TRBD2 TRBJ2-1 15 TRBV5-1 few CASSLWTGGANEQFF TGCGCCAGCAGCTTGTGGACCGGGGGGGCCAATGAGCAGTTCTTC
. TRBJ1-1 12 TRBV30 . CAWSHGSPEAFF TGTGCCTGGAGTCACGGATCTCCCGAAGCTTTCTTT
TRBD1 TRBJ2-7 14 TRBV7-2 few CASSSTGDTYEQYF TGTGCCAGCAGCTCAACAGGGGACACCTACGAGCAGTACTTC
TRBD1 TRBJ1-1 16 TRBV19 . CASSTHRQGTNTEAFF TGTGCCAGTAGTACCCACAGACAGGGGACGAACACTGAAGCTTTCTTT
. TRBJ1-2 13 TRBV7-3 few CASSPSPARGYTF TGTGCCAGCAGCCCCTCCCCCGCCCGGGGCTACACCTTC
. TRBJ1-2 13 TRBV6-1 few CASSPTGTNGYTF TGTGCCAGCAGTCCCACCGGGACTAATGGCTACACCTTC
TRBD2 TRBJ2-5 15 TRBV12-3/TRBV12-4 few CASRAAEGGIETQYF TGTGCCAGCAGGGCCGCAGAGGGAGGGATTGAGACCCAGTACTTC
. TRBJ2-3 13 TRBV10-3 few CAISEAGTDTQYF TGTGCCATCAGTGAAGCGGGCACAGATACGCAGTATTTT
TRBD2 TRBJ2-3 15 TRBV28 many CASSGTSGGQDTQYF TGTGCCAGCAGCGGGACTAGCGGGGGACAAGATACGCAGTATTTT
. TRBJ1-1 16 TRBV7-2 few CASSSFMGGENTEAFF TGTGCCAGCAGCTCATTTATGGGGGGGGAGAACACTGAAGCTTTCTTT
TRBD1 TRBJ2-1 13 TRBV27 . CASSSKTGNEQSF TGTGCCAGCAGTTCCAAGACAGGGAATGAGCAGTCCTTC
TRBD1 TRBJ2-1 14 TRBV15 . CATNPRDRGDEQFF TGTGCCACCAACCCTCGGGACAGGGGTGATGAGCAGTTCTTC
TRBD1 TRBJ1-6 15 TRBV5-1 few CASSLRTGMESPLHF TGCGCCAGCAGCTTGAGGACAGGGATGGAATCACCCCTCCACTTT
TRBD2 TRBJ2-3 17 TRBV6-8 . CASSAERGGLVTDTQYF TGTGCCAGCAGTGCCGAGCGGGGGGGCCTAGTGACAGATACGCAGTATTTT
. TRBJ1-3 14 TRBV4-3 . CASSQELAGDTIYF TGCGCCAGCAGCCAAGAGCTCGCCGGGGACACCATATATTTT
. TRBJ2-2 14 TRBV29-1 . CRVDTSNQDGELFF TGCAGGGTAGACACTTCAAATCAGGACGGGGAGCTGTTTTTT
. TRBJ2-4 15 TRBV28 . CASSGGGASKNIQYF TGTGCCAGCAGTGGGGGGGGGGCTAGCAAAAACATTCAGTACTTC
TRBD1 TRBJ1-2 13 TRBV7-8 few CASSYDRVYGYTF TGTGCCAGCAGCTACGACAGGGTCTATGGCTACACCTTC
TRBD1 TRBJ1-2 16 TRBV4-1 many CASQSFRGTGNFGYTF TGCGCCAGCCAATCTTTTCGGGGGACAGGCAACTTTGGCTACACCTTC
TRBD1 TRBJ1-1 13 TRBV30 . CAWNGQGATEAFF TGTGCCTGGAACGGACAGGGGGCGACTGAAGCTTTCTTT
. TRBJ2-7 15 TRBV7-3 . CASSYNHGRSYEQYF TGTGCCAGCAGCTACAATCACGGAAGGAGCTACGAGCAGTACTTC
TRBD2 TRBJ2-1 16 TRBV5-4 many CASSPPGTSWSNEQFF TGTGCCAGCAGCCCCCCCGGGACTAGCTGGTCCAATGAGCAGTTCTTC